Sequencing of this T cell receptor (beta chain) was carried out in a study of blood T cells in healthy people across ages. Study-wide context: Template switching captured about one barcoded beta molecule per two T cells. Findings and limits, study-wide: Reliance upon unsorted PBMCs precluded definitive naive versus antigen-experienced comparison. TCR beta diversity, measured per million T cells, fell in a roughly linear way with age.

The second PCR ran roughly 7 to 12 cycles with a sample-barcoded 5' primer and J-beta primers. The template-switch adaptor was a 5' adaptor with 12 random nucleotides. It tagged each cDNA molecule. TCRdb re-derived calls from the 5' RACE reads in MiXCR, one entry per CDR3 protein. The table shows 1.5 million to 2 million distinct CDR3 sequences, with just under 50% occurring only once. The CDR3 length is 12 residues. In germline, CDR1 is MDHEN, CDR2 SYDVKM. The V gene lost 7 bases and the J gene lost 8 bases, with 12 bases spanning the gap. A note on this clonotype: Its specificity is not known.

Sequenced: blood. This sequence joins TRBV28 and TRBJ2-1; D is uncertain. The TCR comes from a woman aged 40-49 years in good health. CDR3 sequence reads: CASKSDSYEQFF. DNA of the CDR3: TGTGCCAGCAAGTCTGACTCGTATGAGCAGTTCTTC. The variable domain in full, completed from reference TRBV28 and TRBJ2-1, reads DVKVTQSSRYLVKRTGEKVFLECVQDMDHENMFWYRQDPGLGLRLIYFSYDVKMKEKGDIPEGYSVSREKKERFSLILESASTNQTSMYLCASKSDSYEQFFGPGTRLTVL.